Shown below are 28 T cell receptor beta chains from a single sample sequenced in a study of OX40 agonist ivuxolimab in advanced cancers. The library was built by means of the immunoSEQ multiplex PCR assay. TCRdb retrieved this table from immuneACCESS and kept in-frame rearrangements only. Not all clones are present; in checked studies, unresolved V genes account for under half, and no reason is known for the remainder. The sample table records 15,000 to 20,000 clones; around 87% of these occur just once. The ten most abundant clones make up roughly a third of the sample. The sample consisted of CD4+ or CD8+ T cells sorted from blood, taken in a trial of the OX40 agonist ivuxolimab. These TCRs come from an adult with an advanced solid tumor such as melanoma, head and neck, liver or kidney cancer.

V gene TRBV27 combines with J gene TRBJ2-7, with D possibly matching TRBD1 (5 bases). CDR1 and CDR2 (germline): MNHEY, SMNVEV (reference sequence). The V gene lost 5 bases and the J gene lost 3 bases, with 14 bases spanning the gap. The CDR3 is 14 residues long. DNA of the CDR3: TGTGCCAGCAGTCCCCATATAACAGGCTACGAGCAGTACTTC. Its translation is CASSPHITGYEQYF.

J is TRBJ1-5 and V is TRBV6-5, with TRBD1 matching over 7 bases. Unmatched junction bases numbered 3, after V lost 6 bases and J lost 4 bases. The CDR3 has 13 amino acids. Germline CDR1 reads MNHEY; CDR2 reads SVGAGI. In nucleotides, the CDR3 is TGTGCCAGCAGACGGACAGGAAATCAGCCCCAGCATTTT. Protein product: CASRRTGNQPQHF.

The chain combines TRBV12-1 with TRBJ1-1; the table's D call of TRBD1 was not tested on the DNA. TRBV12-1 is assigned pseudogene status. The CDR3 loop spans 15 amino acids. Written as DNA, the CDR3 is TGTGCCAGCACCTACGGACAGGGGGTATACACTGAAGCTTTCTTT. Protein sequence: CASTYGQGVYTEAFF.

This clone was seen more than once but under ten times. V is TRBV2 and J is TRBJ2-7; D is perhaps TRBD1 or TRBD2 (5 bases each). Germline V gene lookup returns CDR1 SNHLY and CDR2 FYNNEI. Trimming removed 4 bases from V and 5 bases from J, with 6 bases in between. The CDR3 contains 11 residues. CDR3 residues: CASSGGDEQYF. The CDR3 DNA reads TGTGCCAGCAGTGGAGGGGACGAGCAGTACTTC.

The chain links TRBV10-3 to TRBJ2-7; possible D gene TRBD1, 6 bases. CDR3 size: 13 residues. Trimming pared 3 bases from V and 6 bases from J, leaving 12 bases between. CDR1 ENHRY and CDR2 SYGVKD come from the germline V gene. This CDR3 reads CAISDGEGGEQYF. The CDR3 coding sequence is TGTGCCATCAGTGACGGCGAAGGGGGCGAGCAGTACTTC.

The chain links TRBV5-5 to TRBJ1-2, with 10 bases identical to TRBD1. CDR1 is SGHKS, CDR2 YYEKEE, per germline (reference sequence). This CDR3 region has 14 residues. J lost 4 bases, V lost 3 bases, and 3 bases had no gene match. This CDR3 is CASSWGQGTYGYTF. The DNA of the CDR3 is TGTGCCAGCAGCTGGGGACAGGGGACCTATGGCTACACCTTC.

The chain is built from TRBV5-1 and TRBJ2-2, with 7 bases lining up with TRBD1. CDR1 SGHRS and CDR2 YFSETQ come from the germline V gene. The CDR3 spans 17 residues. J gave up 3 bases and V 0 bases, and 8 bases lay outside the gene matches. The CDR3 DNA sequence: TGCGCCAGCAGCTTGGGCCCTCGGGACAGCTACACCGGGGAGCTGTTTTTT. Residues: CASSLGPRDSYTGELFF.

The rearrangement joins TRBV28 to TRBJ2-1; D gene ambiguous. Trimming cost V 3 bases and J 9 bases, with 3 bases left between them. The CDR3 contains 10 residues. Germline CDR1 and CDR2: MDHEN and SYDVKM. Written as DNA, the CDR3 is TGTGCCAGCAGTTTTCGTGAGCAGTTCTTC. It specifies CASSFREQFF.

The chain carries TRBV7-2 and TRBJ2-5; D call uncertain. CDR1 is SGHTA and CDR2 is FQGNSA in the germline V gene. Trimming took 2 bases from V and 3 from J, leaving 10 bases between them. This CDR3 spans 14 amino acids. CDR3 in amino acids: CASSLLGIKETQYF. In DNA form, the CDR3 reads TGTGCCAGCAGCTTACTGGGGATCAAAGAGACCCAGTACTTC.

The chain combines TRBV4-3 with TRBJ2-1, with TRBD2 matching over 13 bases. There are 17 residues in the CDR3. Trimming removed 0 bases from V and 2 bases from J; junction bases left unmatched: 1. Germline CDR1 is LGHNA and CDR2 is YSLEER. CDR3 region: CASSQELAGGTYNEQFF. As DNA, the CDR3 is TGCGCCAGCAGCCAAGAACTAGCGGGAGGGACCTACAATGAGCAGTTCTTC.

This chain connects TRBV29-1 to TRBJ2-1; no definite D call. CDR1 is SQVTM, CDR2 ANQGSEA, per germline. V was clipped by 6 bases and J by 10 bases, with 13 bases between them. The CDR3 has 11 residues. The chain's CDR3 is CSVSKAGEQFF. For the CDR3, the DNA is TGCAGCGTCTCTAAGGCAGGCGAGCAGTTCTTC.

The chain uses TRBV28 and TRBJ2-2, with 7 bases aligning to TRBD1. From germline, CDR1 is MDHEN and CDR2 SYDVKM. V was clipped by 2 bases and J by 2 bases; unmatched bases: 5. CDR3 size: 16 residues. CDR3 residues: CASSLGTAFNTGELFF. The CDR3 nucleotides are TGTGCCAGCAGTTTAGGGACAGCTTTTAACACCGGGGAGCTGTTTTTT.

Only a few counts were recorded for this clone. The chain recombines TRBV19 with TRBJ2-7, with D possibly being TRBD2 (6 bases). CDR1 LNHDA and CDR2 SQIVND come from the germline V gene (reference sequence). The CDR3 covers 15 residues. V gave up 2 bases and J gave up 4 bases, with 15 bases separating them. The CDR3 DNA is TGTGCCAGTAGTATAAGTTCGGGGAGGCATTACGAGCAGTACTTC. The encoded protein is CASSISSGRHYEQYF.

The chain combines TRBV28 with TRBJ1-2, with D perhaps TRBD1 (6 bases). Trimming stripped 6 bases from V and 5 bases from J, with 16 bases between. The CDR3 is 14 amino acids. Germline V CDR1 and CDR2: MDHEN, SYDVKM. CDR3 sequence: CASSSLRGLYGYTF. The DNA for the CDR3 is TGTGCCAGCAGCTCGTTGCGGGGGCTGTATGGCTACACCTTC.

The chain couples TRBV29-1 to TRBJ2-7; TRBD2 agrees at 11 bases. V lost 1 base to trimming and J lost 3 bases; unmatched junction nucleotides: 5. Germline assignment: CDR1 SQVTM and CDR2 ANQGSEA. The CDR3 contains 15 residues. CDR3 loop: CSVEAGTSGGYEQYF. DNA for the CDR3: TGCAGCGTTGAAGCCGGGACTAGCGGTGGCTACGAGCAGTACTTC.

Only a few counts were recorded for this clone. The chain has TRBV7-2 and TRBJ1-4, with D hard to call. The germline CDR1 and CDR2 sequences are SGHTA and FQGNSA. The CDR3 is 16 residues long. Trimming stripped 1 base from V and 3 bases from J, with 12 bases between. For the CDR3, the DNA is TGTGCCAGCAGCTTAGGGCAGAAGTCGGCTAATGAAAAACTGTTTTTT. Its protein product is CASSLGQKSANEKLFF.

V is TRBV11-1 and J is TRBJ1-2; D gene unclear. Per germline, CDR1 SGHAT and CDR2 FQDESV (reference sequence). Trimming cost V 5 bases and J 0 bases, with 16 bases left between them. This CDR3 contains 16 residues. For the CDR3, the DNA is TGTGCCAGCAGCGGATCCTCCGGGCCGACTAACTATGGCTACACCTTC. It translates to CASSGSSGPTNYGYTF.

The V gene is TRBV30, the J gene TRBJ2-7; D possibly corresponds to TRBD2 (6 bases). This CDR3 region has 15 residues. Germline-derived CDR1 and CDR2 are GTSNPN and SVGIG (reference sequence). With 4 bases removed from V and 5 bases from J, the gap between germline ends came to 21 bases. CDR3 region: CAWNPLGRERDEQYF. CDR3 in DNA: TGTGCCTGGAACCCCCTAGGGCGGGAAAGGGACGAGCAGTACTTC.

V is TRBV2 and J is TRBJ2-7; D is perhaps TRBD1 (5 bases). Trimming removed 6 bases at V and 3 bases at J, with 6 bases between. The CDR3 covers 11 residues. In germline, CDR1 is SNHLY, CDR2 FYNNEI. The CDR3 is CASRDNYEQYF. Written as DNA, the CDR3 is TGTGCCAGCAGGGACAACTACGAGCAGTACTTC.

This clone was counted a single time. This chain uses TRBV5-6 with TRBJ2-3; D gene ambiguous. The V gene lost 4 bases and the J gene lost 5 bases, with 8 bases spanning the gap. The germline V gene encodes CDR1 SGHDT and CDR2 YYEEEE. This CDR3 region has 12 residues. CDR3 residues: CASSPPGDTQYF. CDR3 sequence (DNA): TGTGCCAGCAGCCCACCCGGAGATACGCAGTATTTT.

This chain connects TRBV19 to TRBJ1-4, with D perhaps matching TRBD1 (5 bases). Trimming cost V 1 base and J 6 bases, with 6 bases left between them. The CDR3 has 13 amino acids. Germline V gene lookup returns CDR1 LNHDA and CDR2 SQIVND (reference sequence). CDR3 DNA: TGTGCCAGTAGTATAGGGGGCGATGAAAAACTGTTTTTT. Amino acid sequence: CASSIGGDEKLFF.

The chain is built from TRBV18 and TRBJ2-1; TRBD2 matches 8 bases. Germline V gene data show CDR1 as KGHSH and CDR2 as LQKENI. The length of the CDR3 is 16 residues. The V gene end was trimmed by 2 bases and the J gene end by 3 bases; junction bases not matched to a gene: 6. The CDR3 bases are TGTGCCAGCTCACCAGGGACGGGAGGGCTCTACAATGAGCAGTTCTTC. This translates into CASSPGTGGLYNEQFF. Full variable domain (rest looked up from reference TRBV18 and TRBJ2-1): NAGVMQNPRHLVRRRGQEARLRCSPMKGHSHVYWYRQLPEEGLKFMVYLQKENIIDESGMPKERFSAEFPKEGPSILRIQQVVRGDSAAYFCASSPGTGGLYNEQFFGPGTRLTVL.

This sequence joins TRBV11-3 and TRBJ2-7; 8 bases match TRBD1. The CDR3 consists of 14 residues. The V and J ends lost 5 bases and 6 bases, in that order; junction bases with no gene match: 9. Germline lookup yields CDR1 SGHNT and CDR2 YENEEA. CDR3 DNA sequence: TGTGCCAGCAGCGCCCGGACAGGGTCGGGCGAGCAGTACTTC. It codes for CASSARTGSGEQYF.

CDR3 sequence: CASSSGQGKNIQYF. CDR3 DNA: TGTGCCAGCAGTTCTGGGCAGGGCAAAAACATTCAGTACTTC. The chain employs TRBV27 and TRBJ2-4; maybe TRBD1 (5 bases). Per the germline V gene, CDR1 is MNHEY and CDR2 is SMNVEV (reference sequence). CDR3 length equals 14 residues. Trimming took 4 bases from V and 3 from J, leaving 10 bases between them.

This chain joins TRBV5-4 and TRBJ2-1, with D unclear. Germline lookup yields CDR1 SGHNT and CDR2 YYREEE (reference sequence). V dropped 1 base and J dropped 8 bases, with 4 bases sitting between them. The CDR3 is 11 residues long. This chain's CDR3 is CASSLRYEQFF. The CDR3 nucleotides are TGTGCCAGCAGCTTGAGGTATGAGCAGTTCTTC.

The rearrangement uses TRBV2 and TRBJ1-1; 7 nucleotides match TRBD1. J lost 2 bases, V lost 1 base, and 4 bases had no gene match. Germline CDR1 is SNHLY and CDR2 is FYNNEI. The CDR3 has 15 residues. CDR3 nucleotides: TGTGCCAGCAGTGAAGAAGGGGGCAAAAACACTGAAGCTTTCTTT. It encodes CASSEEGGKNTEAFF.

The DNA for the CDR3 is TGCGCCAGCAGAACAGGGGTCCACGAGCAGTACTTC. Protein sequence: CASRTGVHEQYF. The genes are TRBV5-1 and TRBJ2-7; 7 nucleotides line up with TRBD1. Germline CDR1 SGHRS, CDR2 YFSETQ. The CDR3 contains 12 residues. V was clipped by 5 bases and J by 5 bases; unmatched bases: 4.

This sequence joins TRBV9 and TRBJ2-7; possible D gene TRBD2, 6 bases. From germline, CDR1 is SGDLS and CDR2 YYNGEE. The CDR3 totals 13 residues. V was cut by 3 bases and J by 3 bases, with 10 bases left in between. The CDR3 is CASSAYSGYEQYF. CDR3 coding DNA: TGTGCCAGCAGCGCGTATAGCGGCTACGAGCAGTACTTC.